The 4 T cell receptor beta chains below were found in one sample sequenced in a study of T cells in Graves' hyperthyroidism and ophthalmopathy. RNA transcripts served as the template for amplifying TCR beta CDR3 regions. During a first-round RT-PCR of the TCR CDR3, the HTBI primer set was used. Via MiXCR, TCRdb re-called the multiplex PCR reads, giving one row per CDR3 protein. The data show more than 500,000 distinct CDR3 sequences, with 40% to 50% seen just once and 35% to 50% held by the top ten. Sequencing was performed on peripheral blood or thyroid tissue (not recorded which). The source is an adult woman with Graves' disease, either hyperthyroidism or ophthalmopathy (not recorded which).

The CDR3 DNA is TGTGCCAGCAGTGTCCAGGGGCATAATTCACCCCTCCACTTT. It is translated as CASSVQGHNSPLHF. This rearrangement joins TRBV7-9 to TRBJ1-6, with D possibly TRBD1 on 6 matching bases. CDR1 SEHNR and CDR2 FQNEAQ come from the germline V gene (reference sequence). Trimming took off 6 bases at V and 5 bases at J, with 11 bases between the two ends. The CDR3 length is 14 residues.

This clonotype was seen many times. V is TRBV12-3 or TRBV12-4 and J is TRBJ1-1, with 12 bases fitting TRBD1. CDR3 length: 13 residues. After removal of 6 bases from V and 7 bases from J, the junction contained 3 bases not matched to a gene. The CDR3 nucleotides are TGTGCCAGCAGGGGACAGGGGGCCAATGAAGCTTTCTTT. Protein sequence: CASRGQGANEAFF.

There are many counts of this clonotype. This chain links TRBV5-1 with TRBJ1-3; D may be TRBD1 (6 bases). The ends were cut back, 0 bases at V and 0 bases at J, with 7 bases in the middle. The CDR3 runs 15 residues. Germline CDR1 reads SGHRS; CDR2 reads YFSETQ. The CDR3 region has the DNA TGCGCCAGCAGCTTGGGGACAGTCTCTGGAAACACCATATATTTT. Translation: CASSLGTVSGNTIYF.

This clonotype was seen repeatedly, ten times or more. The CDR3 is CASSAGQGMDEQYF. The CDR3, as DNA: TGCGCCAGCAGCGCGGGACAGGGGATGGACGAGCAGTACTTC. The genes are TRBV5-1 and TRBJ2-7; the match to TRBD1 covers 10 bases. After removal of 4 bases from V and 5 bases from J, the junction contained 6 bases not matched to a gene. The CDR3 loop spans 14 amino acids. In germline, CDR1 is SGHRS, CDR2 YFSETQ. The full variable domain, with the rest looked up from reference TRBV5-1 and TRBJ2-7, is KAGVTQTPRYLIKTRGQQVTLSCSPISGHRSVSWYQQTPGQGLQFLFEYFSETQRNKGNFPGRFSGRQFSNSRSEMNVSTLELGDSALYLCASSAGQGMDEQYFGPGTRLTVT.